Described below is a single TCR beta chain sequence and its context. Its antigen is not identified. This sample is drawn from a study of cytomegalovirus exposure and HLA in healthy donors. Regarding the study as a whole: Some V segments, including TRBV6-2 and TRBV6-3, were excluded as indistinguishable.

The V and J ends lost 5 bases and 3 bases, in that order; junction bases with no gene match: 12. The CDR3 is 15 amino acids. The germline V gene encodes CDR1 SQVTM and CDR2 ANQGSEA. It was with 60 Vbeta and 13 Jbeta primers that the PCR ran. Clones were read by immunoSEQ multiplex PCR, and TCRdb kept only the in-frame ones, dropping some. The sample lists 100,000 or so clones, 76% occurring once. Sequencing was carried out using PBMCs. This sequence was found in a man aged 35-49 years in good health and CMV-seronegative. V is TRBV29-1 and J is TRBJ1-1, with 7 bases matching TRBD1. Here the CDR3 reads CSVSDRAYVDTEAFF. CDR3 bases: TGCAGCGTTTCCGACAGGGCGTATGTCGACACTGAAGCTTTCTTT.